The 20 T cell receptor beta chains in this list originate from one sample, sequenced in a study of blood T cell repertoires in COVID-19. The data were produced by immunoSEQ multiplex PCR, yet TCRdb's version contains in-frame clones alone and is incomplete. This table holds 250,000 to 350,000 clones, approximately 90% found once. Material: peripheral blood. These receptors came from a man aged 30-40 years with acute or convalescent COVID-19.

The V and J genes are TRBV10-2 and TRBJ2-7; 9 bases are a match to TRBD2. CDR1 and CDR2 from the germline V gene are WSHSY and SAAADI. Trimming at V came to 7 bases and at J to 2 bases, leaving 12 bases not matched to a gene. The CDR3 loop spans 16 amino acids. CDR3 protein: CASNVVLSGSAYEQYF. The CDR3 nucleotides are TGCGCCAGCAATGTCGTCCTTAGCGGGAGTGCCTACGAGCAGTACTTC.

The chain joins TRBV7-2 to TRBJ2-3; D may be TRBD2 (5 bases). Per germline, CDR1 SGHTA and CDR2 FQGNSA. V dropped 1 base and J dropped 0 bases, with 5 bases sitting between them. The CDR3 has 14 residues. Written as DNA, the CDR3 is TGTGCCAGCAGCTTAGGGACTAGCACAGATACGCAGTATTTT. Amino acids: CASSLGTSTDTQYF.

The chain combines TRBV28 with TRBJ1-5; 8 positions agree with TRBD1. V shed 7 bases and J 5 bases; nucleotides not matched to a gene: 10. The germline V gene has CDR1 MDHEN and CDR2 SYDVKM. This CDR3 is 15 amino acids long. CDR3 amino acids: CASIPVGTGYQPQHF. The CDR3 coding sequence is TGTGCCAGCATTCCAGTGGGGACAGGCTATCAGCCCCAGCATTTT.

The chain recombines TRBV9 with TRBJ1-6; D unclear. Between the trimmed V and J ends, which lost 4 bases and 9 bases, there was a span of 11 bases. The V gene's germline CDR1 is SGDLS and CDR2 YYNGEE. This CDR3 is 13 amino acids long. As DNA, the CDR3 is TGTGCCAGCAGCTTCGCAGTAAGTTCACCCCTCCACTTT. Translated, it gives CASSFAVSSPLHF.

The chain uses TRBV7-9 and TRBJ1-2; 8 nucleotides agree with TRBD1. Looked up from germline, CDR1 is SEHNR and CDR2 is FQNEAQ (reference sequence). V shed 6 bases, J shed 2 bases, and the junction held 2 bases outside the gene matches. The length of the CDR3 is 13 residues. The CDR3 region is CASRRTGNYGYTF. The CDR3 DNA sequence: TGTGCCAGCAGGCGGACAGGGAACTATGGCTACACCTTC.

V gene TRBV11-2 combines with J gene TRBJ2-3; TRBD2 matches at 9 bases. V was pared by 5 bases and J by 5 bases, with 5 bases of the junction left unmatched. Germline V gene sequence: CDR1 SGHAT, CDR2 FQNNGV. CDR3 length equals 14 residues. The CDR3 here is CASSQGGGGDTQYF. CDR3 in DNA: TGTGCCAGCAGCCAGGGCGGGGGGGGAGATACGCAGTATTTT.

The chain recombines TRBV4-1 with TRBJ2-7; TRBD2 is a possible D gene (6 bases). Germline lookup yields CDR1 MGHRA and CDR2 YSYEKL. The germline V and J ends were trimmed by 3 bases and 1 base, with 13 bases remaining between them. The CDR3 has 15 amino acids. The CDR3 spells CASSHPGGGSYEQYF. Written as DNA, the CDR3 is TGCGCCAGCAGCCACCCTGGCGGAGGGTCCTACGAGCAGTACTTC.

The chain joins TRBV6-5 to TRBJ2-3; 8 nucleotides match TRBD2. The V segment lost 8 bases and the J segment 3 bases; nucleotides outside the gene matches: 4. The CDR3 loop spans 13 amino acids. Germline CDR1 and CDR2: MNHEY and SVGAGI. CDR3 loop: CASGREGTDTQYF. For the CDR3, the DNA is TGTGCCAGCGGTCGGGAGGGTACAGATACGCAGTATTTT.

The V and J genes are TRBV5-1 and TRBJ2-2; the D gene is possibly TRBD2 (6 bases). Germline loops: CDR1 SGHRS, CDR2 YFSETQ. V was cut by 4 bases and J by 0 bases, with 10 bases left in between. The CDR3 is made up of 15 amino acids. Here the CDR3 reads CASSPGTSNTGELFF. The CDR3 coding sequence is TGCGCCAGCAGCCCCGGGACTTCGAACACCGGGGAGCTGTTTTTT.

J is TRBJ2-7 and V is TRBV7-9; D gene unclear. Germline CDR1 is SEHNR and CDR2 is FQNEAQ (reference sequence). Trimming cost V 2 bases and J 3 bases, with 14 bases left between them. The CDR3 contains 15 residues. The CDR3 region has the DNA TGTGCCAGCAGCTTAAGTGAGCGAGCCTTCTACGAGCAGTACTTC. This sequence encodes CASSLSERAFYEQYF. Together with reference TRBV7-9 and TRBJ2-7, the CDR3 gives the full variable domain: DTGVSQNPRHKITKRGQNVTFRCDPISEHNRLYWYRQTLGQGPEFLTYFQNEAQLEKSRLLSDRFSAERPKGSFSTLEIQRTEQGDSAMYLCASSLSERAFYEQYFGPGTRLTVT.

In this sample, this clone turned up once. V is TRBV25-1 and J is TRBJ2-2; 8 nucleotides line up with TRBD2. After removal of 0 bases from V and 7 bases from J, the junction contained 7 bases not matched to a gene. This CDR3 has 16 amino acids. From germline, CDR1 is MGHDK and CDR2 SYGVNS. The CDR3 DNA reads TGTGCCAGCAGTGAATATAGGGCGGGAGGCAACGGGGAGCTGTTTTTT. It specifies CASSEYRAGGNGELFF.

The chain couples TRBV20-1 to TRBJ2-5, with unresolved D. Trimming took off 3 bases at V and 11 bases at J, with 16 bases between the two ends. The germline gives CDR1 DFQATT, CDR2 SNEGSKA (reference sequence). This CDR3 spans 12 amino acids. The DNA of the CDR3 is TGCAGTGCTAGTGACAACAACCCGGGTCAGTACTTC. Encoded protein: CSASDNNPGQYF.

The gene calls are TRBV5-4 and TRBJ1-1; D unclear. CDR3 length: 16 residues. From germline, CDR1 is SGHNT and CDR2 YYREEE (reference sequence). The ends were cut back, 4 bases at V and 0 bases at J, with 16 bases in the middle. The CDR3 region has the DNA TGTGCCAGCAGCCCAAACGGGGTGGCCATGAACACTGAAGCTTTCTTT. It yields the protein CASSPNGVAMNTEAFF.

V and J are TRBV19 and TRBJ2-2; TRBD1 is a possible D gene (6 bases). The V and J ends lost 8 bases and 4 bases respectively, with 20 bases between them. Germline CDR1 reads LNHDA; CDR2 reads SQIVND (reference sequence). The CDR3 extends over 16 amino acids. In nucleotides, the CDR3 is TGTGCCAGTTCCCTGGGGGCAGGGGTTTTCACCGGGGAGCTGTTTTTT. It yields the protein CASSLGAGVFTGELFF.

CDR3 region: CASSLGTSGGTQYF. CDR3 sequence (DNA): TGTGCCAGCAGCTTAGGAACTAGTGGAGGGACCCAGTACTTC. This sequence joins TRBV7-9 and TRBJ2-5, with TRBD2 as a possible D gene (5 bases). V lost 1 base to trimming and J lost 7 bases, with 13 bases between them. There are 14 residues in the CDR3. The germline V gene encodes CDR1 SEHNR and CDR2 FQNEAQ (reference sequence).

This sequence joins TRBV27 and TRBJ1-5; 8 positions match TRBD1. J was trimmed by 6 bases and V by 2 bases; bases with no gene match: 6. Germline assignment: CDR1 MNHEY and CDR2 SMNVEV (reference sequence). The CDR3 runs 15 residues. This CDR3 is CASSLHRGNGQPQHF. As DNA, the CDR3 is TGTGCCAGCAGTTTACACAGGGGGAATGGTCAGCCCCAGCATTTT.

Turning to this clone: Other nucleotide sequences from this sample produce the same CDR3. The V and J genes are TRBV7-3 and TRBJ2-5; 8 bases map to TRBD1. The germline gives CDR1 SGHTA, CDR2 FQGTGA. The junction had 3 bases not matched to a gene; V was cut back by 5 bases and J by 4 bases. CDR3 size: 13 residues. The CDR3 loop reads CASSPDRGETQYF. In DNA, the CDR3 is TGTGCCAGCAGCCCAGACAGGGGAGAGACCCAGTACTTC.

The chain links TRBV24-1 to TRBJ2-2; tentative D call: TRBD2 (6 bases). Germline loops: CDR1 KGHDR, CDR2 SFDVKD. The CDR3 sequence is 15 residues long. V was cut by 9 bases and J by 0 bases, with 13 bases left in between. CDR3 loop: CATGIGTSNTGELFF. CDR3 nucleotides: TGTGCCACCGGAATCGGGACTTCGAACACCGGGGAGCTGTTTTTT.

This rearrangement joins TRBV3-1 (or the pseudogene TRBV3-2) to TRBJ2-6; 7 bases line up with TRBD2. Germline lookup yields CDR1 LGHDT and CDR2 YNNKEL (reference sequence). V lost 4 bases and J lost 4; bases outside the gene matches: 19. CDR3 length equals 20 residues. CDR3 loop: CASSPGRSGNFGSGANVLTF. Written as DNA, the CDR3 is TGTGCCAGCAGCCCCGGAAGGAGCGGGAACTTTGGATCCGGGGCCAACGTCCTGACTTTC.

This chain uses TRBV12-5 with TRBJ1-1, with D unresolved. The V gene lost 5 bases and the J gene lost 6 bases, with 19 bases spanning the gap. The V gene's germline CDR1 is LGHNT and CDR2 FRNRAP. CDR3 length: 15 amino acids. CDR3 in amino acids: CASGPEGIEGPEAFF. The CDR3 nucleotides read TGTGCTAGTGGTCCCGAAGGGATAGAGGGTCCTGAAGCTTTCTTT.